What follows are 5 T cell receptor beta chains derived from one specimen sequenced in a study of T cell responses to AZD1222 COVID-19 vaccine. The protocol was immunoSEQ multiplex PCR, while the TCRdb copy is restricted to in-frame clones and leaves out a portion. The table includes some 130,000 clones, roughly 90% detected once. The sample consisted of peripheral blood, taken on day 0 of AZD1222 vaccination. These receptors all come from an adult in good health.

The rearrangement links TRBV6-5 to TRBJ1-1, with D possibly matching TRBD1 (5 bases). Per germline, CDR1 MNHEY and CDR2 SVGAGI. The CDR3 has 14 residues. Trimming stripped 6 bases from V and 1 base from J, with 12 bases between. The DNA for the CDR3 is TGTGCCAGCAGAAAGCGGGGACCGAACACTGAAGCTTTCTTT. Translation gives CASRKRGPNTEAFF.

CDR3 in DNA: TGTGCCAGCAGCGACCCGGGACGCTCCTACGAGCAGTACTTC. It encodes CASSDPGRSYEQYF. This chain uses TRBV5-6 with TRBJ2-7, with D perhaps assigned TRBD1 or TRBD2 (5 bases each). The V and J ends lost 4 bases and 0 bases respectively, with 11 bases between them. Germline CDR1 SGHDT, CDR2 YYEEEE. The CDR3 is made up of 14 amino acids.

The rearrangement links TRBV30 to TRBJ2-7, with D possibly TRBD2 on 5 matching bases. The CDR3 covers 14 residues. V was clipped by 1 base and J by 3 bases, with 13 bases between them. Germline V gene data show CDR1 as GTSNPN and CDR2 as SVGIG (reference sequence). This chain's CDR3 is CAWSGLLAFYEQYF. The DNA of the CDR3 is TGTGCCTGGAGTGGGTTGCTAGCCTTCTACGAGCAGTACTTC. Looking up the rest from reference TRBV30 and TRBJ2-7 gives the full variable domain: SQTIHQWPATLVQPVGSPLSLECTVEGTSNPNLYWYRQAAGRGLQLLFYSVGIGQISSEVPQNLSASRPQDRQFILSSKKLLLSDSGFYLCAWSGLLAFYEQYFGPGTRLTVT.

This chain links TRBV5-1 with TRBJ2-7, with 9 bases that match TRBD2. The CDR3 has 15 amino acids. Germline CDR1 and CDR2: SGHRS and YFSETQ. With 2 bases clipped from V and 2 bases from J, the junction kept 5 bases outside the gene matches. The CDR3 sequence is CASSFQASGAYEQYF. The CDR3 region has the DNA TGCGCCAGCAGCTTCCAAGCTAGCGGGGCCTACGAGCAGTACTTC.

The chain recombines TRBV28 with TRBJ2-2, with 7 positions matching TRBD1. The CDR3 is 14 residues long. Unmatched junction bases numbered 10, after V lost 7 bases and J lost 8 bases. Germline CDR1 reads MDHEN; CDR2 reads SYDVKM. CDR3 nucleotides: TGTGCCAGCATCGGACAGGAGATAAGGGGGGAGCTGTTTTTT. Protein: CASIGQEIRGELFF.